Below are 26 T cell receptor beta chains sequenced from a single sample in a study of control samples from healthy donors and cancer patients. Repertoires were generated with immunoSEQ multiplex PCR, while TCRdb's copy carries only in-frame clones and drops some. Among around 75,000 clones listed, approximately 92% were seen once. Sequencing was performed on blood. The receptors derive from an older woman in good health.

The chain links TRBV21-1 to TRBJ2-1. TRBV21-1 is marked as a pseudogene. This CDR3 has 15 amino acids. In DNA form, the CDR3 reads TGTGCCAGCAGCAAAGCGTGGGCGGTTTACAATGAGCAGTTCTTC. Protein sequence: CASSKAWAVYNEQFF.

The genes are TRBV4-3 and TRBJ2-1; maybe TRBD2 (6 bases). The CDR3 covers 15 residues. Germline V gene data show CDR1 as LGHNA and CDR2 as YSLEER. V was cut by 5 bases and J by 10 bases, with 21 bases left in between. For the CDR3, the DNA is TGCGCCAGCAGCTTCCGACTAGAGGCTTTGGGGGAGCAGTTCTTC. This encodes CASSFRLEALGEQFF.

The chain joins TRBV12-3 or TRBV12-4 to TRBJ1-2, with D tentatively TRBD1 (5 bases). Trimming removed 6 bases at V and 6 bases at J, with 14 bases between. CDR3 size: 13 residues. Here the CDR3 reads CASSLGQGDGYTF. The DNA of the CDR3 is TGTGCCAGCAGCCTTGGCCAGGGAGATGGCTACACCTTC.

This chain uses TRBV6-6 with TRBJ2-1; 13 positions match TRBD2. Germline assignment: CDR1 MNHNY and CDR2 SVGAGI (reference sequence). This CDR3 comprises 15 residues. With 6 bases clipped from V and 8 bases from J, the junction kept 7 bases outside the gene matches. CDR3 DNA sequence: TGTGCCAGCAGCTTAGGGACTAGCGGGAACGATGAGCAGTTCTTC. Translated, it gives CASSLGTSGNDEQFF.

This chain joins TRBV28 and TRBJ2-3; 9 bases align to TRBD1. The CDR3 has 15 amino acids. V dropped 4 bases and J dropped 5; count of bases not matched to a gene: 7. In germline, CDR1 is MDHEN, CDR2 SYDVKM. CDR3 region: CASSYSGTGRDTQYF. CDR3 sequence (DNA): TGTGCCAGCAGTTACTCCGGGACAGGGAGAGATACGCAGTATTTT.

The genes are TRBV27 and TRBJ2-7, with D hard to call. The CDR3 extends over 15 amino acids. Deletions cut 2 bases from V and 3 bases from J, with 14 bases between. In germline, CDR1 is MNHEY, CDR2 SMNVEV (reference sequence). In DNA form, the CDR3 reads TGTGCCAGCAGTTTAACCAACTCCCAGTTCTACGAGCAGTACTTC. It specifies CASSLTNSQFYEQYF.

The chain couples TRBV4-1 to TRBJ2-1; 8 bases are shared with TRBD2. V gave up 6 bases and J gave up 0 bases; unmatched junction bases: 10. The CDR3 is made up of 17 amino acids. Per germline, CDR1 MGHRA and CDR2 YSYEKL. CDR3 sequence: CASRNLAGVSSYNEQFF. Written as DNA, the CDR3 is TGCGCCAGCAGGAATCTAGCGGGTGTGAGCTCCTACAATGAGCAGTTCTTC.

V usage is TRBV27 and J usage is TRBJ2-6; D is unclear. The V gene lost 5 bases and the J gene lost 2 bases, with 19 bases spanning the gap. This CDR3 is built from 18 residues. CDR1 and CDR2 (germline): MNHEY, SMNVEV (reference sequence). The CDR3 reads CASSVRVTWSAGANVLTF. CDR3 nucleotide sequence: TGTGCCAGCAGTGTTAGGGTTACATGGAGTGCTGGGGCCAACGTCCTGACTTTC.

This sequence joins TRBV5-6 and TRBJ2-7; D remains ambiguous. Trimming removed 4 bases at V and 3 bases at J, with 11 bases between. The germline V gene encodes CDR1 SGHDT and CDR2 YYEEEE. CDR3 length: 13 residues. The CDR3 region is CASSPKIGYEQYF. The CDR3 DNA reads TGTGCCAGCAGCCCCAAGATCGGCTACGAGCAGTACTTC.

This chain joins TRBV27 and TRBJ2-1, with D unresolved. Looked up from germline, CDR1 is MNHEY and CDR2 is SMNVEV (reference sequence). Trimming shortened V by 6 bases and J by 0 bases, and 6 bases separated the two germline ends. The CDR3 consists of 13 residues. The CDR3 DNA follows: TGTGCCAGCAGACGAAGCTCCTACAATGAGCAGTTCTTC. This encodes CASRRSSYNEQFF.

The chain has TRBV15 and TRBJ2-7; TRBD1 is a possible D gene (6 bases). V gave up 4 bases and J gave up 1 base, with 14 bases separating them. Germline CDR1 and CDR2: LNHNV and YYDKDF (reference sequence). CDR3 size: 15 residues. CDR3 amino acids: CATSNYTGFSYEQYF. The CDR3, as DNA: TGTGCCACCAGCAACTATACAGGGTTTTCCTACGAGCAGTACTTC.

For the CDR3, the DNA is TGTGCCAGCAGTTTGGGGCCAGGGGGTTCACCCCTCCACTTT. Its protein product is CASSLGPGGSPLHF. The rearrangement joins TRBV27 to TRBJ1-6, with 7 nucleotides matching TRBD1. Unmatched junction bases numbered 5, after V lost 3 bases and J lost 9 bases. CDR3 size: 14 residues. Looked up from germline, CDR1 is MNHEY and CDR2 is SMNVEV (reference sequence).

The chain has TRBV12-3 or TRBV12-4 and TRBJ1-5; D gene ambiguous. Trimming shortened V by 5 bases and J by 6 bases, and 8 bases separated the two germline ends. This CDR3 has 12 residues. As DNA, the CDR3 is TGTGCCAGCAGTGGTTGGGGTCAGCCCCAGCATTTT. This gives the protein CASSGWGQPQHF.

The chain combines TRBV5-1 with TRBJ2-7, with 8 bases identical to TRBD2. The CDR3 runs to 14 residues. Germline V gene lookup returns CDR1 SGHRS and CDR2 YFSETQ. V lost 4 bases to trimming and J lost 6 bases; unmatched junction nucleotides: 9. The DNA of the CDR3 is TGCGCCAGCAGCGTAACAGGACTAGCTGGCGAGCAGTACTTC. It encodes CASSVTGLAGEQYF. The full variable domain, completed using reference TRBV5-1 and TRBJ2-7, is KAGVTQTPRYLIKTRGQQVTLSCSPISGHRSVSWYQQTPGQGLQFLFEYFSETQRNKGNFPGRFSGRQFSNSRSEMNVSTLELGDSALYLCASSVTGLAGEQYFGPGTRLTVT.

J is TRBJ1-2 and V is TRBV6-5, with D perhaps TRBD1 (5 bases). The CDR3 spans 14 residues. Germline CDR1 reads MNHEY; CDR2 reads SVGAGI. Trimming took off 0 bases at V and 4 bases at J, with 9 bases between the two ends. The CDR3 DNA sequence: TGTGCCAGCAGTTACTCCCGGGGCGTCTATGGCTACACCTTC. It encodes CASSYSRGVYGYTF.

This chain links TRBV7-9 with TRBJ2-5; D uncertain. Trimming removed 2 bases at V and 2 bases at J, with 9 bases between. This CDR3 is 14 amino acids long. Germline CDR1 is SEHNR and CDR2 is FQNEAQ (reference sequence). The CDR3 protein is CASSLLTQQETQYF. The CDR3, as DNA: TGTGCCAGCAGCTTATTAACCCAGCAAGAGACCCAGTACTTC.

The rearrangement uses TRBV6-4 and TRBJ2-2; the D is unclear. This CDR3 spans 14 amino acids. CDR1 MRHNA and CDR2 SNTAGT come from the germline V gene. Trimming stripped 6 bases from V and 0 bases from J, with 8 bases between. The CDR3 here is CASRPFTNTGELFF. CDR3 DNA: TGTGCCAGCAGACCCTTTACGAACACCGGGGAGCTGTTTTTT.

The chain is built from TRBV6-5 and TRBJ1-6; D might be TRBD1 (5 bases). The germline V and J ends were trimmed by 5 bases and 13 bases, with 15 bases remaining between them. CDR3 length: 13 amino acids. Germline V gene lookup returns CDR1 MNHEY and CDR2 SVGAGI. The CDR3 here is CASSRGIVAPLHF. The CDR3 coding sequence is TGTGCCAGCAGTAGGGGAATCGTAGCTCCCCTCCACTTT.

The V gene is TRBV11-2, the J gene TRBJ2-7; 9 bases agree with TRBD1. The V and J ends lost 6 bases and 2 bases, in that order; junction bases with no gene match: 11. The germline gives CDR1 SGHAT, CDR2 FQNNGV. The CDR3 has 16 amino acids. The CDR3 spells CASRAIRGDRAYEQYF. The CDR3 DNA is TGTGCCAGCAGAGCTATTAGAGGGGACAGGGCCTACGAGCAGTACTTC.

Regarding this clone: Other nucleotide sequences from this sample produce the same CDR3. This chain uses TRBV4-2 with TRBJ2-1; TRBD2 matches 9 bases. This CDR3 spans 15 amino acids. Germline loops: CDR1 LGHNA, CDR2 YNFKEQ. Trimming took 1 base from V and 4 from J; bases not matched to a gene: 2. The CDR3 DNA reads as TGTGCCAGCAGCCAAGGACTAGCGGCTTACAATGAGCAGTTCTTC. Its protein product is CASSQGLAAYNEQFF.

The chain has TRBV4-2 and TRBJ2-2, with 7 bases matching TRBD2. There are 15 residues in the CDR3. Per the germline V gene, CDR1 is LGHNA and CDR2 is YNFKEQ. V was clipped by 1 base and J by 3 bases; unmatched bases: 2. The DNA for the CDR3 is TGTGCCAGCAGCCAAGCAGGGAGGGACACCGGGGAGCTGTTTTTT. This gives the protein CASSQAGRDTGELFF.

This clone was seen only once. V is TRBV18 and J is TRBJ1-5; 11 positions agree with TRBD1. V gave up 3 bases and J gave up 7 bases; unmatched junction bases: 5. The CDR3 sequence is 15 residues long. Germline CDR1 and CDR2: KGHSH and LQKENI. DNA for the CDR3: TGTGCCAGCTCACCCCCCGGGACAGGGGGACAGCCCCAGCATTTT. Its translation is CASSPPGTGGQPQHF.

The chain employs TRBV3-1 (or the pseudogene TRBV3-2) and TRBJ1-3; D unresolved. Germline loops: CDR1 LGHDT, CDR2 YNNKEL (reference sequence). Trimming pared 5 bases from V and 5 bases from J, leaving 16 bases between. The CDR3 loop spans 15 amino acids. CDR3 residues: CASSSTDGERNTIYF. As DNA, the CDR3 is TGTGCCAGCAGCTCAACGGACGGGGAAAGAAACACCATATATTTT.

The chain joins TRBV11-2 to TRBJ2-5, with 8 bases lining up with TRBD2. Per germline, CDR1 SGHAT and CDR2 FQNNGV. This CDR3 contains 17 residues. V lost 1 base, J lost 6 bases, and 13 bases stayed unmatched. For the CDR3, the DNA is TGTGCCAGCAGCTTAGTTGCGATAGTGACTAGCGCGAAGACCCAGTACTTC. Its protein is CASSLVAIVTSAKTQYF. Based on the CDR3 plus reference TRBV11-2 and TRBJ2-5, the full variable domain is EAGVAQSPRYKIIEKRQSVAFWCNPISGHATLYWYQQILGQGPKLLIQFQNNGVVDDSQLPKDRFSAERLKGVDSTLKIQPAKLEDSAVYLCASSLVAIVTSAKTQYFGPGTRLLVL.

The chain couples TRBV19 to TRBJ2-6; D gene uncertain. Per germline, CDR1 LNHDA and CDR2 SQIVND (reference sequence). CDR3 length equals 17 residues. V gave up 8 bases and J gave up 1 base, with 18 bases separating them. CDR3 in amino acids: CASHSVWAPSGANVLTF. CDR3 sequence (DNA): TGTGCCAGTCACTCGGTTTGGGCGCCTTCTGGGGCCAACGTCCTGACTTTC.

The chain couples TRBV7-8 to TRBJ1-1; D possibly corresponds to TRBD1 (5 bases). The V gene's germline CDR1 is SGHVS and CDR2 FQNEAQ. The CDR3 covers 16 residues. V was cut by 5 bases and J by 5 bases, with 21 bases left in between. CDR3 protein: CASSGPGLSLGTEAFF. The CDR3 region has the DNA TGTGCCAGCAGCGGACCAGGGCTTTCCCTGGGGACTGAAGCTTTCTTT.